Reported below is one TCR beta chain. Clones were read by immunoSEQ multiplex PCR, and TCRdb kept only the in-frame ones, dropping some. The table has some 70,000 clones, approximately 92% seen once. This record comes from a study of T cell changes during pregnancy in multiple sclerosis. CDR3 length: 14 amino acids. Unmatched junction bases numbered 9, after V lost 5 bases and J lost 6 bases. Germline V gene sequence: CDR1 MNHEY, CDR2 SVGAGI. The material sequenced was CD8+ T cells from peripheral blood mononuclear cells, taken in the third trimester of pregnancy. The source of this sequence is a female donor in good health, enrolled as a control in a pregnancy study. The J gene is TRBJ1-2, the V gene TRBV6-5; 7 nucleotides agree with TRBD1. The CDR3 DNA sequence: TGTGCCAGCAGTGCCGGATGGCAGGGGGATGGCTACACCTTC. This sequence encodes CASSAGWQGDGYTF.